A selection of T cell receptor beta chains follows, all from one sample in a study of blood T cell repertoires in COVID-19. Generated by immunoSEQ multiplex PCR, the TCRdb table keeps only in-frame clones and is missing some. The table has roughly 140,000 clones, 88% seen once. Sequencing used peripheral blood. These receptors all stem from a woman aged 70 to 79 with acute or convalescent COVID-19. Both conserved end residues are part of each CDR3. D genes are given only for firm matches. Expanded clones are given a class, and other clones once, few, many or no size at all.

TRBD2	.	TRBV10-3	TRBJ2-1	CAISGTRGGSNEQFF	TGTGCCATCAGTGGAACTCGCGGGGGAAGCAATGAGCAGTTCTTC
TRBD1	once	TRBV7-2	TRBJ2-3	CASTGRDRADTQYF	TGTGCCAGCACCGGACGGGACAGGGCAGATACGCAGTATTTT
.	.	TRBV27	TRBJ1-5	CASSAASGAQPQHF	TGTGCCAGCAGTGCGGCCTCCGGAGCTCAGCCCCAGCATTTT
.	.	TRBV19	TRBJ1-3	CASSPVASGNTIYF	TGTGCCAGTAGCCCTGTGGCCTCTGGAAACACCATATATTTT
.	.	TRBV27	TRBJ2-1	CASSFILHGLMGDEQFF	TGTGCCAGCAGTTTTATCTTACACGGACTAATGGGCGATGAGCAGTTCTTC
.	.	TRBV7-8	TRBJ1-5	CASSLRERGLSNQPQHF	TGTGCCAGCAGCTTACGGGAGCGGGGGCTTAGCAATCAGCCCCAGCATTTT
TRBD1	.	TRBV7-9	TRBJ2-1	CASSPDRGLRNEQFF	TGTGCCAGCAGTCCGGACAGGGGGCTGAGGAATGAGCAGTTCTTC
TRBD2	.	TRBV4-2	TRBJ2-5	CASSQDPSGASRETQYF	TGTGCCAGCAGCCAAGATCCTAGCGGGGCCTCCAGAGAGACCCAGTACTTC
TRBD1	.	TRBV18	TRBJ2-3	CASSPPYRGSTDTQYF	TGTGCCAGCTCACCACCGTACAGGGGTAGCACAGATACGCAGTATTTT
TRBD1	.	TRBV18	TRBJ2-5	CASSPGQKETQYF	TGTGCCAGCTCACCGGGACAGAAAGAGACCCAGTACTTC
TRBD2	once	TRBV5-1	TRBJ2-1	CASSAFMAGGPYNEQFF	TGCGCCAGCAGCGCCTTTATGGCGGGGGGGCCCTACAATGAGCAGTTCTTC
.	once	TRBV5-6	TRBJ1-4	CASSFRFNEKLFF	TGTGCCAGCAGCTTCCGGTTTAATGAAAAACTGTTTTTT
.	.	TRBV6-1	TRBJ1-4	CASSEGRAREKLFF	TGTGCCAGCAGTGAGGGCAGGGCCCGTGAAAAACTGTTTTTT
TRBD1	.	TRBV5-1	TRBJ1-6	CASSLGDRDNSPLHF	TGCGCCAGCAGCTTGGGGGACAGGGATAATTCACCCCTCCACTTT
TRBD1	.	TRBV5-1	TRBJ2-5	CASSATGWETQYF	TGCGCCAGCAGCGCGACAGGGTGGGAGACCCAGTACTTC
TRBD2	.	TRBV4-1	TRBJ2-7	CASSPTLLAGVSEQYF	TGCGCCAGCAGCCCAACACTTCTAGCGGGGGTGAGCGAGCAGTACTTC
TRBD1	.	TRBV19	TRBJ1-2	CASNSRDRGFDSYGYTF	TGTGCCAGTAACTCGCGGGACAGGGGATTTGATTCCTATGGCTACACCTTC
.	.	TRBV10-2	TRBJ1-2	CASKSGIYGYTF	TGCGCCAGCAAGTCAGGGATCTATGGCTACACCTTC
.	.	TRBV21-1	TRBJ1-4	CASSKEDRGTEKLFF	TGTGCCAGCAGCAAAGAAGACAGGGGTACTGAAAAACTGTTTTTT
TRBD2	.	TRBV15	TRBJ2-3	CATSISSGATDTQYF	TGTGCCACCAGCATTTCTAGCGGGGCAACAGATACGCAGTATTTT
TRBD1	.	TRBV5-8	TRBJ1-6	CASSHPGQGRTPLHF	TGTGCCAGCAGCCATCCGGGACAGGGTAGGACACCCCTCCACTTT
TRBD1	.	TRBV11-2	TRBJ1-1	CASSYYRGPMNTEAFF	TGTGCCAGCAGCTACTACAGGGGACCGATGAACACTGAAGCTTTCTTT
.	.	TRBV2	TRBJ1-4	CASSRVRGPEKLFF	TGTGCCAGCAGTCGGGTCCGCGGCCCAGAAAAACTGTTTTTT
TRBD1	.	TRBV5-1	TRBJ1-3	CASSFTGAGNTIYF	TGCGCCAGCAGCTTTACAGGGGCCGGAAACACCATATATTTT
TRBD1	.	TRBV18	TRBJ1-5	CASSPRTGEPQHF	TGTGCCAGCTCACCACGGACAGGGGAGCCCCAGCATTTT
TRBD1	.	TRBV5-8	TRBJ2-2	CASSLVWTGNAGELFF	TGTGCCAGCAGCTTGGTATGGACAGGGAACGCCGGGGAGCTGTTTTTT
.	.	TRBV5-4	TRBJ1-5	CASSDGDIGGQPQHF	TGTGCCAGCTCTGACGGAGACATCGGGGGGCAGCCCCAGCATTTT
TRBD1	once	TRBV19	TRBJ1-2	CASSIETGRGYGYTF	TGTGCCAGTAGTATAGAGACAGGGCGAGGATATGGCTACACCTTC
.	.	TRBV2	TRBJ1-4	CATTRDKYEKLFF	TGTGCCACCACCCGGGACAAATACGAAAAACTGTTTTTT
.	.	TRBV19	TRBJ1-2	CASRAAGVAYGYTF	TGTGCCAGTAGGGCGGCAGGGGTGGCCTATGGCTACACCTTC
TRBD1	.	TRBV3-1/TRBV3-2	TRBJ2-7	CASSHSTGDEQYF	TGTGCCAGCAGCCATTCGACAGGGGACGAGCAGTACTTC
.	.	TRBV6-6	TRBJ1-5	CASSLQGSSNQPQHF	TGTGCCAGCAGCCTACAGGGATCGAGCAATCAGCCCCAGCATTTT
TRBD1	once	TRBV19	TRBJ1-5	CASRPTGGSLNQPQHF	TGTGCCAGTAGACCAACAGGGGGCTCTCTCAATCAGCCCCAGCATTTT
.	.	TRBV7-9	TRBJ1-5	CASSLGGSQPQHF	TGTGCCAGCAGCTTAGGAGGCTCTCAGCCCCAGCATTTT
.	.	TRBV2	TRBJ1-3	CASSDGNPGAGNTIYF	TGTGCCAGCAGTGACGGGAACCCGGGGGCTGGAAACACCATATATTTT
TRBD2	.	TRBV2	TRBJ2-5	CASSEVSGGALQETQYF	TGTGCCAGCAGTGAAGTTAGCGGGGGGGCCCTCCAAGAGACCCAGTACTTC
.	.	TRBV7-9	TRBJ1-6	CASSSDSRASPLHF	TGTGCCAGCAGCTCCGACAGTCGGGCTTCACCCCTCCACTTT
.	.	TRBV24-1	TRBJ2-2	CATSDATANTGELFF	TGTGCCACCAGTGACGCGACAGCGAACACCGGGGAGCTGTTTTTT
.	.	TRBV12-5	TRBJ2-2	CASGVRDKNTGELFF	TGTGCTAGTGGTGTCCGGGACAAGAACACCGGGGAGCTGTTTTTT
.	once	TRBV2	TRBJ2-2	CASSEGFGSVTGELFF	TGTGCCAGCAGTGAAGGGTTTGGTTCGGTCACCGGGGAGCTGTTTTTT
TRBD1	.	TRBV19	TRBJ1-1	CASQDRLNTEAFF	TGTGCCTCCCAGGACAGGTTGAACACTGAAGCTTTCTTT
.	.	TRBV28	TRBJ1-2	CASRESTNYGYTF	TGTGCCAGCCGGGAGTCTACTAACTATGGCTACACCTTC
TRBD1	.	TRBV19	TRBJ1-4	CASSGPTGSTTNEKLFF	TGTGCCAGTAGTGGCCCGACAGGGTCTACAACTAATGAAAAACTGTTTTTT